Detailed here is one T cell receptor (beta chain). Looked up from germline, CDR1 is MNHEY and CDR2 is SVGAGI. Trimming cost V 7 bases and J 7 bases; bases outside gene matches: 3. The CDR3 loop spans 13 amino acids. These data come from a study of control samples from healthy donors and cancer patients. Some clones are missing from TCRdb's copy, which holds only in-frame ones; the method was immunoSEQ multiplex PCR. Among 120,000 to 150,000 clones listed, over 85% were seen once. The TCR sequence derives from a man aged 30 to 39 in good health. Material for sequencing was blood. V gene TRBV6-5 combines with J gene TRBJ1-4; 10 bases map to TRBD1. The CDR3 protein is CASTRTGGEKLFF. In DNA form, the CDR3 reads TGTGCCAGCACACGGACAGGGGGTGAAAAACTGTTTTTT.